Presented here are 31 T cell receptor beta chains from one specimen sequenced in a study of shared clonotypes between healthy human individuals. Naive CD8 populations comprised CD45RO-negative cells positively selected for CCR7, excluding terminally differentiated effector memory CD45RA+ cells. TCRdb keeps only in-frame clones here, not all; method: immunoSEQ multiplex PCR. The sample consists of some 2,100,000 clones, 90% to 95% of them appearing once. Sequenced input: naive CD8+ T cells from PBMCs. The receptors derive from a man between 18 and 35 years old in good health. Some clones in this sample may be carry-over from other donors' samples.

DNA for the CDR3: TGTGCCAGCAGCTTAGTTGGACTAGCGGGAGGACCCCAAGAGACCCAGTACTTC. Encoded protein: CASSLVGLAGGPQETQYF. This rearrangement joins TRBV11-2 to TRBJ2-5; 14 bases align to TRBD2. This CDR3 has 18 residues. CDR1 and CDR2 from the germline V gene are SGHAT and FQNNGV. After removal of 1 base from V and 1 base from J, the junction contained 5 bases not matched to a gene.

This chain joins TRBV4-1 and TRBJ2-7; the match to TRBD2 covers 8 bases. V shed 4 bases and J 6 bases; nucleotides not matched to a gene: 14. This CDR3 region has 16 residues. CDR1 is MGHRA and CDR2 is YSYEKL in the germline V gene. The CDR3 nucleotides read TGCGCCAGCAGCCGCTATTCCCCAGCGGGAGTAGTCGAGCAGTACTTC. Its translation: CASSRYSPAGVVEQYF.

The count of this clone is one. Relative to the germline gene, one junction end is altered; a read error may explain this. The V and J genes are TRBV5-1 and TRBJ2-5; 7 nucleotides align to TRBD1. Germline values: CDR1 SGHRS, CDR2 YFSETQ. This CDR3 is built from 15 residues. The CDR3 region is CASRLGWTGQETQYF. The DNA of the CDR3 is TGCGCCAGCAGATTGGGGTGGACAGGACAAGAGACCCAGTACTTC.

The chain links TRBV13 to TRBJ2-1; D call uncertain. The V end was cut by 1 base, the J end by 3 bases, with 13 bases between. Germline CDR1 and CDR2: PRHDT and FYEKMQ (reference sequence). The CDR3 loop spans 16 amino acids. The CDR3 DNA is TGTGCCAGCAGCTTAGAGGTCTCCTCGGTCTACAATGAGCAGTTCTTC. This translates into CASSLEVSSVYNEQFF.

This sequence joins TRBV9 and TRBJ2-5, with 11 bases lining up with TRBD2. The V and J ends lost 0 bases and 1 base, in that order; junction bases with no gene match: 2. The CDR3 extends over 16 amino acids. From germline, CDR1 is SGDLS and CDR2 YYNGEE. The CDR3 DNA is TGTGCCAGCAGCGTAGCTACTAGCGGGAGCCAAGAGACCCAGTACTTC. It yields the protein CASSVATSGSQETQYF.

The chain carries TRBV5-1 and TRBJ1-1, with unresolved D. Per germline, CDR1 SGHRS and CDR2 YFSETQ. Trimming left V 2 bases short and J 0 bases short, with 17 bases between. The CDR3 is 17 residues long. The CDR3 spells CASSLTGISFMNTEAFF. The CDR3 bases are TGCGCCAGCAGCTTAACCGGGATCTCTTTTATGAACACTGAAGCTTTCTTT. The variable domain in full, completed from reference TRBV5-1 and TRBJ1-1, reads KAGVTQTPRYLIKTRGQQVTLSCSPISGHRSVSWYQQTPGQGLQFLFEYFSETQRNKGNFPGRFSGRQFSNSRSEMNVSTLELGDSALYLCASSLTGISFMNTEAFFGQGTRLTVV.

The V and J genes are TRBV29-1 and TRBJ2-7, with D possibly matching TRBD2 (6 bases). CDR3 length equals 13 residues. Germline CDR1 reads SQVTM; CDR2 reads ANQGSEA. V gave up 3 bases and J gave up 0 bases, with 9 bases separating them. The CDR3 region has the DNA TGCAGCGTTGATCTCGGGAGCTCCTACGAGCAGTACTTC. Translated: CSVDLGSSYEQYF.

The J gene is TRBJ2-1, the V gene TRBV2; D might be TRBD1 (6 bases). This CDR3 is built from 15 residues. CDR1 is SNHLY, CDR2 FYNNEI, per germline. Trimming stripped 2 bases from V and 5 bases from J, with 13 bases between. The CDR3 region has the DNA TGTGCCAGCAGTGAATCAGGGGAGCTTAACAATGAGCAGTTCTTC. This translates into CASSESGELNNEQFF. The whole variable domain, filled in from reference TRBV2 and TRBJ2-1, reads EPEVTQTPSHQVTQMGQEVILRCVPISNHLYFYWYRQILGQKVEFLVSFYNNEISEKSEIFDDQFSVERPDGSNFTLKIRSTKLEDSAMYFCASSESGELNNEQFFGPGTRLTVL.

This rearrangement joins TRBV10-3 to TRBJ2-6; D gene uncertain. Germline CDR1 reads ENHRY; CDR2 reads SYGVKD. With 3 bases removed from V and 0 bases from J, the gap between germline ends came to 9 bases. The CDR3 consists of 16 residues. The CDR3 spells CAISDEVYSGANVLTF. CDR3 sequence (DNA): TGTGCCATCAGTGATGAGGTTTACTCTGGGGCCAACGTCCTGACTTTC.

V usage is TRBV2 and J usage is TRBJ2-7; D is undetermined. Germline CDR1 is SNHLY and CDR2 is FYNNEI. The CDR3 is made up of 12 amino acids. The ends were cut back, 6 bases at V and 8 bases at J, with 14 bases in the middle. The CDR3 DNA reads TGTGCCAGCAGGGGAACATTTCAGCAGCAGTACTTC. It encodes CASRGTFQQQYF.

This chain connects TRBV6-5 to TRBJ1-4; a weak D match, TRBD1 (5 bases). The ends were cut back, 4 bases at V and 6 bases at J, with 18 bases in the middle. The germline gives CDR1 MNHEY, CDR2 SVGAGI. CDR3 length equals 16 residues. The CDR3 DNA is TGTGCCAGCAGTTCCCTTCGACAGTTGAGAGATGAAAAACTGTTTTTT. Its protein is CASSSLRQLRDEKLFF.

This chain connects TRBV19 to TRBJ2-3; TRBD2 is a possible D gene (6 bases). The CDR3 runs 19 residues. The V end was cut by 3 bases, the J end by 4 bases, with 26 bases between. In germline, CDR1 is LNHDA, CDR2 SQIVND (reference sequence). The CDR3 coding sequence is TGTGCCAGTAGTATGATCCCAAGGTTTGAGCTAGCGAGCGCAGATACGCAGTATTTT. It yields the protein CASSMIPRFELASADTQYF.

This clone was counted once. The sample contains more than one DNA sequence encoding this CDR3. The genes are TRBV7-9 and TRBJ2-3; D ambiguous. V lost 2 bases and J lost 4, with 7 bases in between. The CDR3 extends over 13 amino acids. From germline, CDR1 is SEHNR and CDR2 FQNEAQ (reference sequence). DNA of the CDR3: TGTGCCAGCAGCTTACGTGGGGCAGATACGCAGTATTTT. It specifies CASSLRGADTQYF.

In this sample, this clone turned up once. The chain carries TRBV28 and TRBJ2-2; D might be TRBD1 (8 bases). The ends were cut back, 10 bases at V and 5 bases at J, with 29 bases in the middle. The CDR3 covers 18 residues. Germline V CDR1 and CDR2: MDHEN, SYDVKM. In DNA form, the CDR3 reads TGTGCCATCCAGACCCTCAACCTTACAGGGGGAGGGACCGGGGAGCTGTTTTTT. It encodes CAIQTLNLTGGGTGELFF.

This clone has only a few counts. J is TRBJ1-1 and V is TRBV30; unclear D gene. This CDR3 comprises 12 residues. With 6 bases removed from V and 6 bases from J, the gap between germline ends came to 14 bases. CDR1 is GTSNPN, CDR2 SVGIG, per germline (reference sequence). In DNA, the CDR3 is TGTGCCTGCCGAGGAGCGGCGGCTGAAGCTTTCTTT. Amino acid sequence: CACRGAAAEAFF.

The rearrangement links TRBV5-6 to TRBJ2-1, with D perhaps being TRBD1 or TRBD2 (6 bases each). V lost 4 bases and J 2 bases, leaving 13 bases between the germline ends. This CDR3 spans 15 amino acids. In germline, CDR1 is SGHDT, CDR2 YYEEEE. The CDR3 sequence: CASSLGGRPYNEQFF. CDR3 in DNA: TGTGCCAGCAGCCTAGGGGGGCGACCCTACAATGAGCAGTTCTTC.

This chain uses TRBV6-4 with TRBJ1-4, with a possible D match to TRBD1 (5 bases). Germline CDR1 reads MRHNA; CDR2 reads SNTAGT. This CDR3 has 16 residues. The ends were cut back, 2 bases at V and 1 base at J, with 11 bases in the middle. Here the CDR3 reads CASSDIGTETNEKLFF. The CDR3 bases are TGTGCCAGCAGTGACATAGGGACGGAAACTAATGAAAAACTGTTTTTT.

This clone was observed a single time. The chain couples TRBV5-1 to TRBJ2-7; 10 bases map to TRBD2. J lost 5 bases, V lost 2 bases, and 7 bases had no gene match. Germline V gene data show CDR1 as SGHRS and CDR2 as YFSETQ. CDR3 size: 15 residues. The CDR3 sequence is CASSFTSGIFHEQYF. Written as DNA, the CDR3 is TGCGCCAGCAGCTTTACTAGCGGGATTTTCCACGAGCAGTACTTC.

The chain carries TRBV27 and TRBJ2-7; no clear D. This CDR3 comprises 13 residues. From germline, CDR1 is MNHEY and CDR2 SMNVEV (reference sequence). Trimming removed 4 bases at V and 2 bases at J, with 9 bases between. The DNA for the CDR3 is TGTGCCAGCAGTTCTAATATAGCCTACGAGCAGTACTTC. This encodes CASSSNIAYEQYF.

The chain employs TRBV7-6 and TRBJ2-7, with 12 bases lining up with TRBD2. CDR3 length: 18 amino acids. Looked up from germline, CDR1 is SGHVS and CDR2 is FNYEAQ. The V segment lost 5 bases and the J segment 1 base; nucleotides outside the gene matches: 12. CDR3: CASSPLAGGPSLSYEQYF. In nucleotides, the CDR3 is TGTGCCAGCAGCCCCCTAGCGGGAGGGCCGAGTTTGTCCTACGAGCAGTACTTC.

The rearrangement uses TRBV19 and TRBJ2-2; TRBD1 aligns across 8 bases. Unmatched junction bases numbered 9, after V lost 6 bases and J lost 6 bases. Germline V lookup: CDR1 LNHDA, CDR2 SQIVND (reference sequence). The length of the CDR3 is 15 residues. CDR3 DNA: TGTGCCAGTAGCCACGACAGGGGCCCATCCGGGGAGCTGTTTTTT. It encodes CASSHDRGPSGELFF.

This chain links TRBV28 with TRBJ1-3; D is undetermined. In germline, CDR1 is MDHEN, CDR2 SYDVKM. Trimming took off 3 bases at V and 0 bases at J, with 6 bases between the two ends. This CDR3 has 14 residues. The DNA for the CDR3 is TGTGCCAGCAGTTTTCAAGCCTCTGGAAACACCATATATTTT. Translation gives CASSFQASGNTIYF.

This clone is a singleton in its sample. V gene TRBV28 combines with J gene TRBJ2-1; 7 positions match TRBD2. Germline loops: CDR1 MDHEN, CDR2 SYDVKM. With 3 bases clipped from V and 0 bases from J, the junction kept 8 bases outside the gene matches. The CDR3 loop spans 17 amino acids. CDR3 DNA sequence: TGTGCCAGCAGTTTTCAACGGGAGGCCCTCTCCTACAATGAGCAGTTCTTC. This translates into CASSFQREALSYNEQFF.

This chain links TRBV5-5 with TRBJ2-7; D is unclear. Germline CDR1 SGHKS, CDR2 YYEKEE (reference sequence). Between the trimmed V and J ends, which lost 4 bases and 0 bases, there was a span of 14 bases. This CDR3 has 15 amino acids. The DNA of the CDR3 is TGTGCCAGCAGCGAAGGACCGATCATCTCCTACGAGCAGTACTTC. Amino acids: CASSEGPIISYEQYF.

This clone appeared a few times. Other nucleotide sequences in the sample specify the same CDR3. J is TRBJ2-6 and V is TRBV27; D unclear. From germline, CDR1 is MNHEY and CDR2 SMNVEV (reference sequence). V lost 3 bases and J 0 bases, leaving 6 bases between the germline ends. The CDR3 has 15 amino acids. The CDR3 region has the DNA TGTGCCAGCAGTTTGGGAAACTCTGGGGCCAACGTCCTGACTTTC. Translation: CASSLGNSGANVLTF.

The CDR3 sequence: CASSFAGDLIMNTEAFF. For the CDR3, the DNA is TGTGCCAGCAGTTTCGCAGGCGACTTAATAATGAACACTGAAGCTTTCTTT. The chain couples TRBV7-9 to TRBJ1-1; no reliable D call. Germline assignment: CDR1 SEHNR and CDR2 FQNEAQ (reference sequence). The CDR3 is 17 amino acids. The V and J ends lost 6 bases and 0 bases respectively, with 20 bases between them.

The rearrangement uses TRBV29-1 and TRBJ2-1; the D call may be TRBD1 or TRBD2 (6 bases each). V lost 2 bases and J 9 bases, leaving 14 bases between the germline ends. Germline values: CDR1 SQVTM, CDR2 ANQGSEA. This CDR3 has 13 amino acids. DNA for the CDR3: TGCAGCGTTGAACCGGGGGCGAAGGGTGAGCAGTTCTTC. Translation: CSVEPGAKGEQFF.

V is TRBV2 and J is TRBJ1-5, with D possibly being TRBD1 (5 bases). Trimming took off 2 bases at V and 7 bases at J, with 12 bases between the two ends. Germline V gene data show CDR1 as SNHLY and CDR2 as FYNNEI. This CDR3 has 14 residues. The CDR3 DNA follows: TGTGCCAGCAGTGAATCGGGGGGTCGGCAGCCCCAGCATTTT. It specifies CASSESGGRQPQHF.

The J gene is TRBJ2-4, the V gene TRBV15, with D maybe TRBD1 (5 bases). Trimming removed 6 bases at V and 2 bases at J, with 14 bases between. Germline loops: CDR1 LNHNV, CDR2 YYDKDF (reference sequence). This CDR3 comprises 15 residues. The CDR3 region has the DNA TGTGCCACCAGTACCCCAGGGTGGACCAAAAACATTCAGTACTTC. As protein: CATSTPGWTKNIQYF.

The V gene is TRBV6-5, the J gene TRBJ2-7, with D possibly being TRBD2 (5 bases). Germline V gene sequence: CDR1 MNHEY, CDR2 SVGAGI. V was cut by 3 bases and J by 2 bases, with 11 bases left in between. The CDR3 consists of 14 residues. CDR3 bases: TGTGCCAGCAGTTATAGCGAGGGTCCCTACGAGCAGTACTTC. It encodes CASSYSEGPYEQYF.

This chain connects TRBV12-5 to TRBJ2-2; 16 bases match TRBD2. V was pared by 3 bases and J by 4 bases, with 14 bases of the junction left unmatched. CDR1 is LGHNT and CDR2 is FRNRAP in the germline V gene. The CDR3 runs 21 residues. CDR3 DNA: TGTGCTAGTGGTTTCTCGGGACTAGCGGGAGGGCCTATCACGGGCACCGGGGAGCTGTTTTTT. Its protein is CASGFSGLAGGPITGTGELFF. The whole variable domain, remainder taken from reference TRBV12-5 and TRBJ2-2, is DARVTQTPRHKVTEMGQEVTMRCQPILGHNTVFWYRQTMMQGLELLAYFRNRAPLDDSGMPKDRFSAEMPDATLATLKIQPSEPRDSAVYFCASGFSGLAGGPITGTGELFFGEGSRLTVL.